This TCR beta chain is drawn from a study of blood T cell repertoires in COVID-19. Across the whole study: The analysed material was cDNA or gDNA that came from T cells, B-cell-depleted T cells, or PBMCs.

The CDR3 runs 16 residues. Germline CDR1 reads LNHDA; CDR2 reads SQIVND (reference sequence). Trimming took 3 bases from V and 2 from J; bases not matched to a gene: 7. Libraries were prepared by immunoSEQ multiplex PCR; TCRdb keeps only in-frame clonotypes and omits some of them. The table includes 120,000 to 150,000 clones, 84% detected once. Sequenced input: peripheral blood. The chain recombines TRBV19 with TRBJ2-3; 8 bases are shared with TRBD2. The source of this sequence is a human donor in a cohort sampled during active COVID-19. The CDR3: CASSMGVAGPTDTQYF. The CDR3, as DNA: TGTGCCAGTAGTATGGGGGTAGCGGGGCCCACAGATACGCAGTATTTT.